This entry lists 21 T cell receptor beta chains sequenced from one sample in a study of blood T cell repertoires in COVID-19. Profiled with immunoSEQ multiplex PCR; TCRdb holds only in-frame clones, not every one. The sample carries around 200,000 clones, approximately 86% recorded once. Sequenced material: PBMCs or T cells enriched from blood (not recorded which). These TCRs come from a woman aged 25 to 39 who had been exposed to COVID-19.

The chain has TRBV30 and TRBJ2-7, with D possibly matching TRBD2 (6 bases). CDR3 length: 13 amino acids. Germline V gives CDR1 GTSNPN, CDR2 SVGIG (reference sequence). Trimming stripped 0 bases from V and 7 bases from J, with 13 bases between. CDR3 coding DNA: TGTGCCTGGAGTGTGGTAGGAGGGGTAGAGCAGTACTTC. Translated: CAWSVVGGVEQYF.

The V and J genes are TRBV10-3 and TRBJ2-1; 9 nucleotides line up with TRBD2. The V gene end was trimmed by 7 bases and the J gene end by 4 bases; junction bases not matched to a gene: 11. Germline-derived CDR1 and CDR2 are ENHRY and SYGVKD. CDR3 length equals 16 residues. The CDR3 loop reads CAIKSSIAGVYNEQFF. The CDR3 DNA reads TGTGCCATCAAATCCTCTATAGCGGGGGTTTACAATGAGCAGTTCTTC.

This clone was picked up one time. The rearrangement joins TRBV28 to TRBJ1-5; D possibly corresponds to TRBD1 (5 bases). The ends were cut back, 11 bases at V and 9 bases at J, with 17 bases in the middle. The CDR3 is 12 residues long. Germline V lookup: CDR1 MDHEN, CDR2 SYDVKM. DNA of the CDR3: TGTGCCGGAGGGGACCCTTGGCGGCCCCAGCATTTT. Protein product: CAGGDPWRPQHF.

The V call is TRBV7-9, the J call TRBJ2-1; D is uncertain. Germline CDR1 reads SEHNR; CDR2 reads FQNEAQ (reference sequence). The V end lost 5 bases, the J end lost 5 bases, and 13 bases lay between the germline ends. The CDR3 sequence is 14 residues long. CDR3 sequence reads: CASSLDPHNNEQFF. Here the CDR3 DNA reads TGTGCCAGCAGCCTAGATCCTCACAACAATGAGCAGTTCTTC.

The CDR3 spells CATSRDVGPYGYTF. The CDR3 DNA reads TGTGCCACCAGCAGAGATGTGGGGCCATATGGCTACACCTTC. V is TRBV15 and J is TRBJ1-2; maybe TRBD1 (5 bases). This CDR3 is built from 14 residues. From germline, CDR1 is LNHNV and CDR2 YYDKDF (reference sequence). V was cut by 0 bases and J by 5 bases, with 10 bases left in between.

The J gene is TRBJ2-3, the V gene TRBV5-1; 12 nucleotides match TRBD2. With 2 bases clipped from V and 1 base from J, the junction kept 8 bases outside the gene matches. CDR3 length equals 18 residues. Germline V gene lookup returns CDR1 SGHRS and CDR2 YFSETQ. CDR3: CASSFWTSGETGTDTQYF. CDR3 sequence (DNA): TGCGCCAGCAGCTTTTGGACTAGCGGGGAGACGGGCACAGATACGCAGTATTTT.

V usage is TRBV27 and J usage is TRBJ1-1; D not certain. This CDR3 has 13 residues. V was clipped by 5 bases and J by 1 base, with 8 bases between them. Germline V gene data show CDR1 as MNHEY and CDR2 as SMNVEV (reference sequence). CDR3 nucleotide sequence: TGTGCCAGCAGTATCCGGGGGAACACTGAAGCTTTCTTT. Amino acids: CASSIRGNTEAFF.

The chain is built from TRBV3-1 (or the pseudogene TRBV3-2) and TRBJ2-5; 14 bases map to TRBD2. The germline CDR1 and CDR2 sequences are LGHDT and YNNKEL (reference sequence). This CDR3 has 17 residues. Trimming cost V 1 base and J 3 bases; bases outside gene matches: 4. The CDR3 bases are TGTGCCAGCAGCCAAGGGTCGACTAGCGGGGGGGAAGAGACCCAGTACTTC. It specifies CASSQGSTSGGEETQYF.

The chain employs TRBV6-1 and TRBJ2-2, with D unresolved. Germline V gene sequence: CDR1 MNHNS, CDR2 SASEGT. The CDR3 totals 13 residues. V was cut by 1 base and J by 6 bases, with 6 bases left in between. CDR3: CASSEDSAGELFF. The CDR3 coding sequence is TGTGCCAGCAGTGAAGACAGTGCCGGGGAGCTGTTTTTT.

The CDR3 reads CASSEPVLPEAFF. Here the CDR3 DNA reads TGTGCCAGCAGTGAACCGGTGTTGCCTGAAGCTTTCTTT. The V gene is TRBV6-1, the J gene TRBJ1-1; unclear D gene. The CDR3 is 13 amino acids. Germline CDR1 MNHNS, CDR2 SASEGT. V lost 2 bases and J 6 bases, leaving 10 bases between the germline ends.

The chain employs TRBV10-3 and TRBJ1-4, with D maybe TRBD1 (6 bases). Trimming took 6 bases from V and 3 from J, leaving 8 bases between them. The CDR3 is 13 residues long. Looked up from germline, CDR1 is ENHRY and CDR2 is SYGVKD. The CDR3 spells CAIRGAPNEKLFF. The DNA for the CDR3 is TGTGCCATCAGGGGGGCACCTAATGAAAAACTGTTTTTT.

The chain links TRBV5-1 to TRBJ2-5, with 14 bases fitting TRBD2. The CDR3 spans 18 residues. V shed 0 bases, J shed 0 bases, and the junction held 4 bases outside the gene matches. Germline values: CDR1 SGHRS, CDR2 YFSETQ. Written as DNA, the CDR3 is TGCGCCAGCAGCTTGGGCGGGACTAGCGGGGGAAACCAAGAGACCCAGTACTTC. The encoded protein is CASSLGGTSGGNQETQYF. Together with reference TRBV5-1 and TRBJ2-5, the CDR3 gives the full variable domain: KAGVTQTPRYLIKTRGQQVTLSCSPISGHRSVSWYQQTPGQGLQFLFEYFSETQRNKGNFPGRFSGRQFSNSRSEMNVSTLELGDSALYLCASSLGGTSGGNQETQYFGPGTRLLVL.

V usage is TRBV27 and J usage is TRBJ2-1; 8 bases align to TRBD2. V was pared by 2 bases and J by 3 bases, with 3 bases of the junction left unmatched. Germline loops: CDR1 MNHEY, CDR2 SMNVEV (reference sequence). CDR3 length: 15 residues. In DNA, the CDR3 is TGTGCCAGCAGTTTAACGGGGGGGAACTACAATGAGCAGTTCTTC. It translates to CASSLTGGNYNEQFF.

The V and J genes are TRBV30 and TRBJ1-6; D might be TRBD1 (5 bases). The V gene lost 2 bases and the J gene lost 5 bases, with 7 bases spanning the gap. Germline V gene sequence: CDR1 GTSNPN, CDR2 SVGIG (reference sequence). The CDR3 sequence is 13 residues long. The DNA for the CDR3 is TGTGCCTGGAGTTCCAGGGATAATTCACCCCTCCACTTT. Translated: CAWSSRDNSPLHF.

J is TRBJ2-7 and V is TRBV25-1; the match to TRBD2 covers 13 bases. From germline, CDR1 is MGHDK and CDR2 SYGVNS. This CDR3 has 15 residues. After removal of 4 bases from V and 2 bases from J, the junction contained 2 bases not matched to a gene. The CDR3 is CASSAGLAGAYEQYF. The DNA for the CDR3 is TGTGCCAGCAGTGCCGGACTAGCGGGAGCCTACGAGCAGTACTTC.

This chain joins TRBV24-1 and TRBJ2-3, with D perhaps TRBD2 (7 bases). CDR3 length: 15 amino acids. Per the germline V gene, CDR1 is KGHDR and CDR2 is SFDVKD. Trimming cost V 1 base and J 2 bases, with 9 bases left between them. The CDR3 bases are TGTGCCACCAGTGATTTCGGGGGGCTCACAGATACGCAGTATTTT. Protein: CATSDFGGLTDTQYF.

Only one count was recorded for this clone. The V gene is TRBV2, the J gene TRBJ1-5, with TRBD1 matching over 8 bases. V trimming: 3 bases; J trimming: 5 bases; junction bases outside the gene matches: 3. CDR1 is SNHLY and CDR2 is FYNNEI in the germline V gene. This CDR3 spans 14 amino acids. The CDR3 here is CASSDGQGYQPQHF. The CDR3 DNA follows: TGTGCCAGCAGTGATGGACAGGGATATCAGCCCCAGCATTTT.

The CDR3 here is CASRTGDNNSPLHF. The CDR3 DNA is TGCGCCAGCAGGACAGGGGACAATAATTCACCCCTCCACTTT. The rearrangement links TRBV5-1 to TRBJ1-6; 8 bases align to TRBD1. V lost 5 bases to trimming and J lost 5 bases; unmatched junction nucleotides: 3. Germline CDR1 reads SGHRS; CDR2 reads YFSETQ. The CDR3 length is 14 residues.

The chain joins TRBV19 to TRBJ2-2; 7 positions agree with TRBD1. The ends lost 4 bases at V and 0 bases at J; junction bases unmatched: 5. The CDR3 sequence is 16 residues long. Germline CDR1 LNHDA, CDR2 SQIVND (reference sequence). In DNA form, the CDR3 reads TGTGCCAGTAGTAAAAGGGGACAGTCGAACACCGGGGAGCTGTTTTTT. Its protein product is CASSKRGQSNTGELFF. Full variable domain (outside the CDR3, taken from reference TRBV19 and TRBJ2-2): DGGITQSPKYLFRKEGQNVTLSCEQNLNHDAMYWYRQDPGQGLRLIYYSQIVNDFQKGDIAEGYSVSREKKESFPLTVTSAQKNPTAFYLCASSKRGQSNTGELFFGEGSRLTVL.

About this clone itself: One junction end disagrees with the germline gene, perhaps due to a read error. CDR3 sequence reads: CVSSQIGREPNQPQHF. CDR3 sequence (DNA): TGTGTCAGCAGCCAAATAGGGAGGGAGCCAAATCAGCCCCAGCATTTT. The chain has TRBV14 and TRBJ1-5; no clear D gene. CDR3 length: 16 amino acids. The germline gives CDR1 SGHDN, CDR2 FVKESK.

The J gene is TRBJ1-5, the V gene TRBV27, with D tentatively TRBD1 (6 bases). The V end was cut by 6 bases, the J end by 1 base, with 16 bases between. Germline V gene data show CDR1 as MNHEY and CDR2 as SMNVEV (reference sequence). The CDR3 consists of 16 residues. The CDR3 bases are TGTGCCAGCAGCCCAATTACAGGGTTCAGCAATCAGCCCCAGCATTTT. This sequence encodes CASSPITGFSNQPQHF.